The subject of this entry is one T cell receptor (beta chain). Its ends do not fully match the called genes, so a read error is possible. The CDR3 is 12 amino acids. Germline CDR1 reads SGHRS; CDR2 reads YFSETQ. The source of the sample is a study of shared clonotypes between healthy human individuals. Clones were read by immunoSEQ multiplex PCR, and TCRdb kept only the in-frame ones, dropping some. The data contain more than 1.2 million clones, 98% of them singletons. The TCR originated in a man aged 25 to 40 in good health. The gene calls are TRBV5-1 and TRBJ2-7; 8 nucleotides agree with TRBD1. Sequenced sample: naive CD4+ T cells sorted from blood. The subset was: CD45RA+ positively selected. The CDR3 nucleotides are TGCGCCAGCAGTCCCCCGGGGACAGGACGTCACTTC. It encodes CASSPPGTGRHF.